The source of this T cell receptor (beta chain) is a study of T cells after yellow fever vaccination. CDR1 is SGHRS and CDR2 is YFSETQ in the germline V gene. Trimming pared 6 bases from V and 3 bases from J, leaving 7 bases between. This CDR3 comprises 11 residues. Worth noting for this clonotype: Its antigen remains unknown.

Overall study findings and caveats: The booster response re-showed most primary clones: 96% CD4, more than 80% CD8. Sorted repertoires could include abundant contaminating clonotypes from bulk cells.

MiXCR was run by TCRdb on the 5' RACE reads, yielding one entry per CDR3 protein. Found here are some 320,000 distinct CDR3 sequences, around 10% of them singletons; the top ten hold about 3.5%. Source: CD4+ T cells sorted from PBMCs, taken 45 days after the yellow fever booster vaccination. This chain joins TRBV5-1 and TRBJ2-7, with D hard to call. The receptor was derived from a man between 18 and 29 years old who received the YFV17D yellow fever vaccine. CDR3: CASMADYEQYF. In DNA, the CDR3 is TGCGCCAGCATGGCAGACTACGAGCAGTACTTC.